This T cell receptor (beta chain) was captured in a study of cytomegalovirus exposure and HLA in healthy donors (dated by TCRdb to between 2016 and 2019). Turning to the overall study: According to an earlier analysis of a few hundred of the donors, roughly 180 million T cells yielded approximately 120 million unique TCR beta sequences and about 300 Gb of sequence data. The study profiled the T cell repertoires of more than 500 subjects by immunosequencing and related them to cytomegalovirus serostatus. To predict cytomegalovirus infection status, the study combined high-throughput TCR immunosequencing, statistical association of individual TCRs with disease status, and machine learning. Besides the first cohort of roughly 660 subjects, a separate validation cohort made up of some 110 different subjects was used. Typing coverage varied by locus: 629-630 donors for A, B, C, DRB1 and DQB1; approximately 500 for DQA1; some 610 for DPA1; approximately 450 for DPB1. A later genetic analysis took genome-wide SNP genotypes for about three fifths of the roughly 700 donors and used that subset as a discovery cohort. Both class I and class II loci were covered by HLA typing, at four-digit resolution. Alongside the repertoire data, information on donor age, sex, ethnicity and CMV serostatus was compiled. A later analysis re-analyzed previously published TCR beta repertoires from hundreds of donors and added high-resolution HLA genotyping to study TCR occurrence patterns. Four to six DR-DQ haplotypes were handled as single units for association and clustering, since linkage in the cohort was strong. The study aimed to test whether signatures of past pathogen exposure could be identified by cataloging public T cell receptors. Across about 380 genotyped donors of the cohort, an average of about 200,000 unique TCR beta nucleotide sequences per donor were sequenced, and 15% to 20% of those sequences were non-productive. Rather than using new phenotypic data, the later analysis identified candidate immune exposures from TCR beta sequences and from how often those sequences occurred across donors. All discovery cohort repertoires had been generated on a single sequencing platform. An early release covering approximately 600 HLA-typed donors comprised roughly 300 gigabases of sequencing data and some 79 million unique TCR sequences. An earlier analysis of approximately 630 of the donors applied high-throughput TCR beta sequencing to assess whether each TCR beta V gene segment acted as functional or pseudogenic. Among the 398 genotyped donors, around 81% belonged to the genetic ancestry cluster associated with self-reported Caucasian donors.

In total, fewer than 750 healthy bone marrow donors made up the cohort. All cohort members were sampled while nominally healthy, although unrecorded immune exposures were likely present. The donor tested CMV seropositive, placing the donor among the roughly 300 seropositive members of the cohort. A peripheral blood sample was provided by each donor, and peripheral blood mononuclear cells were used for TCR beta sequencing. The Qiagen DNeasy Blood Extraction Kit was used to extract genomic DNA from the blood cell samples. From the cysteine through the phenylalanine, the CDR3 covers 15 amino acids. The retained sequence is limited to the CDR3, 45 bases, with the frame set at the first base. Deletion took 4 bases off V and 2 bases off J, with a span of 12 bases between the germline ends. The germline V gene (reference sequence) supplies CDR1 MNHEY and CDR2 SMNVEV. General conclusions and limits of the study: In a later analysis, most CMV-associated TCR beta chains were found to appear HLA-restricted, with HLA associations seemingly driven largely by CMV exposure. A further reported finding was that TCR beta sequences accurately predicted the HLA-A and HLA-B alleles for most subjects in the first cohort. It was suggested by the authors that the approach could potentially be generalized to other disease states and immunological phenotypes. Because HLA typing was missing for some donors at each locus, association tests included only the typed subset. Correlated functional status among segregating V segments might reflect linkage disequilibrium, but an unknown experimental factor could not be ruled out. In a later analysis, TCR association rates were found to vary across HLA loci, with the most associated TCRs seen for DRB1 alleles and the fewest for HLA-C alleles. Sequencing depth was assumed to be roughly uniform across donors in the presence/absence analyses, though that assumption may not hold. Because the 87-base-pair reads could not distinguish some IMGT-functional V segments, including TRBV6-2 and TRBV6-3, those segments were excluded. An association between a missense DCLRE1C variant and V-gene and J-gene trimming of TCR beta chains was found in a later genetic analysis and replicated in an independent cohort. In vitro tests confirmed that a few of the cytomegalovirus-associated TCR beta chains recognize cytomegalovirus antigens. In a later analysis, HLA-associated TCR beta chains were found to be more clonally expanded and to have lower generation probabilities than equally common non-associated chains. The cohort was sequenced for TCR beta chains only, and without alpha or paired-chain data the features that could be detected were limited. Compared with the roughly 670-donor mean, donors in an Asian-associated ancestry cluster had fewer N-insertions in productive TCRs, according to a later genetic analysis. Several of the top co-occurrence clusters appeared to be linked to parvovirus B19, influenza, CMV and Epstein-Barr virus, according to a later analysis. A later analysis associated about 18,000 TCR beta sequences with specific HLA alleles at a false discovery rate of 0.05. When HLA alleles, especially DR and DQ, strongly co-occurred, TCR associations were difficult to assign to individual alleles. Across donors, most TCR sequences were observed very rarely, whereas some public TCRs were present in many individuals. Immune exposure information for the cohort was limited to CMV serostatus. The classifier was reported to diagnose cytomegalovirus status with high specificity and sensitivity in both the original and validation cohorts. A group of highly shared sequence variants was considered likely to be a technical artifact of the sequencing pipeline. The earlier analysis of almost 600 of the donors excluded about 16 rarely observed V segments, including chromosome 9 orphons, because counts were too low. An earlier analysis of 450 to 750 of the donors showed that most TCR beta V segments appeared in productive rearrangements either about 90% or about 30% of the time, which broadly matched IMGT annotations. In the study, 150 to 200 TCR beta chains were listed as associated with cytomegalovirus.

Comments on this clone: The specificity of this receptor is unknown.

The library was prepared using the immunoSEQ multiplex PCR assay. The multiplex PCR relied on a mix of 60 forward primers for TCR Vbeta segments and 13 reverse primers for TCR Jbeta segments. The CDR3 region of rearranged TCR beta genes was amplified from genomic DNA by a multiplex PCR assay. On the Illumina HiSeq System, the amplified TCR beta libraries were sequenced as 87-base-pair reads. The original methods were these. In a later analysis, tens of millions of unique TCR beta chains were counted across the roughly 610 repertoires, and approximately 9.9 million of these chains were shared by at least two donors. Raw reads were error-corrected and collapsed into unique sequences by a nearest-neighbor algorithm in which closely related sequences were merged to remove PCR and sequencing errors. V, D and J gene segments were assigned by aligning CDR3 sequences to IMGT reference sequences. Each retained sequence needed at least a six-nucleotide match to both a V gene segment and a J gene segment. A rearrangement was called productive if the CDR3 had no stop codons and remained in frame with V and J, and every other rearrangement was called non-productive. CDR3 was defined by IMGT convention, running from the second conserved V-encoded cysteine to the conserved J-encoded phenylalanine. In an earlier analysis of more than 550 of the donors, sequences lacking an unambiguous match to a single V gene segment were excluded. An earlier analysis of several hundred of the donors called V segments functional above 56.7% productive rearrangements and segregating when the between-donor standard deviation exceeded 5%. A statistical classification framework was developed to diagnose cytomegalovirus status using the catalog of TCR beta chain sequences. V and J gene assignment, in a later analysis, came from comparing TCR nucleotide sequences with IMGT/GENE-DB human TR gene sequences. The TCRdist pipeline was used in a later analysis to assign CDR3 sequences and most-parsimonious VDJ recombination scenarios. In a later analysis, each TCR beta chain was defined by its CDR3 amino acid sequence together with its V-gene family, and reads lacking a unique V-gene family were excluded. In a later analysis, fewer than 600 highly shared, low-generation-probability nucleotide sequences were removed to address suspected cross-contamination and a sequencing artifact. In a later analysis, a clonal expansion index for each public chain was calculated from normalized within-repertoire ranks of inferred template counts. In a later analysis, generation probabilities were computed with a VDJ recombination model fitted to out-of-frame rearrangements, and the resulting probabilities were checked against IGoR. In a later analysis, TCR-TCR, TCR-HLA and TCR-CMV co-occurrence was scored with hypergeometric tests, and a repertoire-size bias correction was applied to TCR pairs. To estimate false discovery rates, a later analysis permuted the HLA or CMV assignments 20 times. A later analysis grouped co-occurring TCRs with DBSCAN, adding TCRdist sequence similarity when clustering within HLA-allele-positive subsets. For co-occurrence clustering, repertoires with fewer than 30,000 or more than 120,000 public chains were excluded, along with five repertoires with anomalous nucleotide sharing. TCRdb took this table from immuneACCESS and kept in-frame rearrangements with V and J called. Such tables lack part of the clones; where checked against another copy, unresolved V genes explain under half of the gap, and the rest is unexplained. That table supplies the V and J calls and clone size; D and trimming were determined from the DNA. Per the sample table, the count is around 210,000 clones. Less than 1% of the sample rests with the top ten.

The TCR was taken from a woman in her twenties or thirties in good health and CMV-seropositive. This sequence uses TRBV27 and TRBJ1-3, with no reliable assignment of the D segment. Specimen: PBMCs. CDR3 reads: CASSSIADTGNTIYF. The base sequence is TGTGCCAGCAGTTCTATTGCGGATACTGGAAACACCATATATTTT.